Detailed here is one T cell receptor beta chain. Antigen: not known. The source of the sample is a study of regulatory T cells in long-lasting Graves disease. Study in general: A definition of persistent Graves' disease required over 5 years of antithyroid drugs plus positive TSH receptor antibodies. General study points: There were preferences for TRBV28, TRBJ1-2 and TRBJ2-5 in persistent disease. Blood alone, not thyroid tissue, was studied. Persistent Graves' patients possessed reduced TCR diversity relative to recently diagnosed ones.

The CDR3 is made up of 12 amino acids. Germline CDR1 and CDR2: SGHKS and YYEKEE (reference sequence). Between the trimmed V and J ends, which lost 4 bases and 13 bases, there was a span of 14 bases. Both iRepertoire HTBI primers and Arm-PCR of CDR3 regions were used to build the TCR beta libraries. Using its own MiXCR run on the multiplex PCR reads, TCRdb lists one record per CDR3 protein. The sample lists 310,000 or so distinct CDR3 sequences, 22% occurring once. The time point was: persistent/refractory GD, antithyroid drugs over 5 years with positive TRAb. Isolated PBMC RNA provided the starting material for the TCR library.

The clonotype originates from a female donor with Graves disease. The sample in question was peripheral blood mononuclear cells (PBMCs), obtained when the disease was refractory, from a patient treated with antithyroid drugs. The chain carries TRBV5-5 and TRBJ2-2; D unclear. DNA for the CDR3: TGTGCCAGCAGCCAAGGAGCTCCAGGGCTGTTTTTT. It translates to CASSQGAPGLFF.